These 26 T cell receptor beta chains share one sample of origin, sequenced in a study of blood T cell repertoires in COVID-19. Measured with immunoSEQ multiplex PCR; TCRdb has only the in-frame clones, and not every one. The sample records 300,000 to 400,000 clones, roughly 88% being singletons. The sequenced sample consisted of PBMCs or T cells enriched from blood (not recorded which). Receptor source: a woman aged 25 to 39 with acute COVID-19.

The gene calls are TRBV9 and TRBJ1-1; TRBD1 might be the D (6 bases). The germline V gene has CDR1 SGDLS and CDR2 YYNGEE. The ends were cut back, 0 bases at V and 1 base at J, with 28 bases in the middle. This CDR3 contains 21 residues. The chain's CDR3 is CASSVGITGPRGRGSNTEAFF. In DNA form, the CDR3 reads TGTGCCAGCAGCGTAGGAATAACGGGGCCTCGGGGCAGGGGCTCGAACACTGAAGCTTTCTTT.

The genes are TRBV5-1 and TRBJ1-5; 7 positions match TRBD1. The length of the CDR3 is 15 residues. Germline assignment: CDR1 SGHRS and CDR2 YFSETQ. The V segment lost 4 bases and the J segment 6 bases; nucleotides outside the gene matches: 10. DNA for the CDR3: TGCGCCAGCAGCCCAACAGGGGCCCAAGGTCAGCCCCAGCATTTT. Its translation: CASSPTGAQGQPQHF. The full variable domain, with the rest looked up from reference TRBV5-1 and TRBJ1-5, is KAGVTQTPRYLIKTRGQQVTLSCSPISGHRSVSWYQQTPGQGLQFLFEYFSETQRNKGNFPGRFSGRQFSNSRSEMNVSTLELGDSALYLCASSPTGAQGQPQHFGDGTRLSIL.

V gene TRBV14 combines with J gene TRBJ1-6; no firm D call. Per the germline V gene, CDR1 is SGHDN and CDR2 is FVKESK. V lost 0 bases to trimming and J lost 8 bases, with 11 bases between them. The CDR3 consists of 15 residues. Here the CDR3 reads CASSQESGVYSPLHF. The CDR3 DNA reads TGTGCCAGCAGCCAAGAATCGGGAGTGTATTCACCCCTCCACTTT.

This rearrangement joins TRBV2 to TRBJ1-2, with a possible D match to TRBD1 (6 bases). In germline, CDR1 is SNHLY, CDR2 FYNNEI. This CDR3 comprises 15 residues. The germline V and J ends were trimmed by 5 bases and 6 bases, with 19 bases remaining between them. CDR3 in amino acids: CASSTLSGVKHGYTF. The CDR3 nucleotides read TGTGCCAGCAGTACGCTCTCAGGGGTAAAACATGGCTACACCTTC.

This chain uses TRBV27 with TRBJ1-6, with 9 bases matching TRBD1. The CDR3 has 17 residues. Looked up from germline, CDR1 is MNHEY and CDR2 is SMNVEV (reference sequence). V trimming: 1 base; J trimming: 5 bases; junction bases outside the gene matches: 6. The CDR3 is CASSLWGQGGNNSPLHF. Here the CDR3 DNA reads TGTGCCAGCAGTTTATGGGGACAGGGTGGGAATAATTCACCCCTCCACTTT.

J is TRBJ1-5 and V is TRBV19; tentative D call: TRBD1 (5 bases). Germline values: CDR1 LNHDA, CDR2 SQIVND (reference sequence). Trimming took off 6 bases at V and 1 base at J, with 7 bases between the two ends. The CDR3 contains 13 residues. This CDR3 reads CASSQGSNQPQHF. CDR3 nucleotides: TGTGCCAGTAGCCAGGGAAGCAATCAGCCCCAGCATTTT. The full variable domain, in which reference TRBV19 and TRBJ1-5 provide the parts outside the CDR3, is DGGITQSPKYLFRKEGQNVTLSCEQNLNHDAMYWYRQDPGQGLRLIYYSQIVNDFQKGDIAEGYSVSREKKESFPLTVTSAQKNPTAFYLCASSQGSNQPQHFGDGTRLSIL.

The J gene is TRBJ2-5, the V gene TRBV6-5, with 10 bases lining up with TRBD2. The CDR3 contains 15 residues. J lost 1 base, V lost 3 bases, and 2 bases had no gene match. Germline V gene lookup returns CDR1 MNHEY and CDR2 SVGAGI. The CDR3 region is CASSYASGGQETQYF. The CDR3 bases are TGTGCCAGCAGTTATGCTAGCGGGGGCCAAGAGACCCAGTACTTC.

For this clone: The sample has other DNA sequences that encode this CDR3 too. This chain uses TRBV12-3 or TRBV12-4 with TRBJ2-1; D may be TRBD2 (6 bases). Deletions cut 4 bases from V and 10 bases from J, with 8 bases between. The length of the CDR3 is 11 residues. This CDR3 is CASSWTTEQFF. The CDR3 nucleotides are TGTGCCAGCAGTTGGACTACCGAGCAGTTCTTC.

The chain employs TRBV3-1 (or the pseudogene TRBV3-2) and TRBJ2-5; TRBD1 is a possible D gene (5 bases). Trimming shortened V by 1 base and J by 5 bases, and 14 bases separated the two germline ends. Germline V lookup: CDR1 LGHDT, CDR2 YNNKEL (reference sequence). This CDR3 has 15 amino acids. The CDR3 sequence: CASSQVPGALETQYF. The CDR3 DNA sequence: TGTGCCAGCAGCCAAGTCCCTGGGGCATTGGAGACCCAGTACTTC.

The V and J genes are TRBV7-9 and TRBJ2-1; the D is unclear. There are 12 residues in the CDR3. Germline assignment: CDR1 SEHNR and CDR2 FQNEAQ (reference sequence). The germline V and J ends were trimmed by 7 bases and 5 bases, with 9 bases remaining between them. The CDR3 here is CASMAEDNEQFF. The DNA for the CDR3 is TGTGCCAGCATGGCAGAAGACAATGAGCAGTTCTTC. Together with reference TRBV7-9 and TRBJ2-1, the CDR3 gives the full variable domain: DTGVSQNPRHKITKRGQNVTFRCDPISEHNRLYWYRQTLGQGPEFLTYFQNEAQLEKSRLLSDRFSAERPKGSFSTLEIQRTEQGDSAMYLCASMAEDNEQFFGPGTRLTVL.

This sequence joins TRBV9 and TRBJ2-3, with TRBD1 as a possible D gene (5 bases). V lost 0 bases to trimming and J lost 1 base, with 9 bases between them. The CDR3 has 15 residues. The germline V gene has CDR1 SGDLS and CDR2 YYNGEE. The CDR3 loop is CASSVGPQGTDTQYF. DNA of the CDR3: TGTGCCAGCAGCGTAGGCCCACAGGGCACAGATACGCAGTATTTT.

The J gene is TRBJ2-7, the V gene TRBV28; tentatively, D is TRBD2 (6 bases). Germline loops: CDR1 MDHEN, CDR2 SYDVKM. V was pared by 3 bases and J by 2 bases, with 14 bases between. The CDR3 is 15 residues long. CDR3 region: CASSFPEGRAYEQYF. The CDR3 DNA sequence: TGTGCCAGCAGTTTCCCGGAGGGGCGGGCCTACGAGCAGTACTTC.

The CDR3 bases are TGTGCCAGCAGCTTACGGCGAGGGCTCGAGGAGACCCAGTACTTC. It is translated as CASSLRRGLEETQYF. The V and J genes are TRBV7-3 and TRBJ2-5; TRBD2 is a possible D gene (5 bases). This CDR3 is 15 amino acids long. Trimming left V 2 bases short and J 5 bases short, with 15 bases between. CDR1 and CDR2 (germline): SGHTA, FQGTGA.

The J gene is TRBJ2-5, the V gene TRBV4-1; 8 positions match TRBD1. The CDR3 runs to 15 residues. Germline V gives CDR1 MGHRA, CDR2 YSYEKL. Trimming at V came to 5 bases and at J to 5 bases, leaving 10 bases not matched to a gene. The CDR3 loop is CASSGAPWTGETQYF. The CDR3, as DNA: TGCGCCAGCAGCGGGGCCCCTTGGACAGGGGAGACCCAGTACTTC.

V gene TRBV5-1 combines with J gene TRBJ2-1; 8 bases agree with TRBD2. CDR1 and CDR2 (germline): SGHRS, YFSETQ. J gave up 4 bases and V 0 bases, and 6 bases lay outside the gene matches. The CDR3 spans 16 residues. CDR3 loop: CASSLDMVAGYNEQFF. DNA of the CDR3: TGCGCCAGCAGCTTGGATATGGTAGCGGGGTACAATGAGCAGTTCTTC.

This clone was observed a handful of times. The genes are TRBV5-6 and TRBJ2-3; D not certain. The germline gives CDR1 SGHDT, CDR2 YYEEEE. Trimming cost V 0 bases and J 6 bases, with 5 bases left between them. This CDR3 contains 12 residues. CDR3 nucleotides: TGTGCCAGCAGCTTGGCCTCGGATACGCAGTATTTT. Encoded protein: CASSLASDTQYF.

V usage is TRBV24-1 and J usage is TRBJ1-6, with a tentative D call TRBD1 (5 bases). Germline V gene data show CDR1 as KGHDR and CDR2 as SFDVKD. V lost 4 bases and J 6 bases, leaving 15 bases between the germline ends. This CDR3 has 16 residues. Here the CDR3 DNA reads TGTGCCACCAGTGACCCCCGGTTGGGGCCTAATTCACCCCTCCACTTT. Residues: CATSDPRLGPNSPLHF.

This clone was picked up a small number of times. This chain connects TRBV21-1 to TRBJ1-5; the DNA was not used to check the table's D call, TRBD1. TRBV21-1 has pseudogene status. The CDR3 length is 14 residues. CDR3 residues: CASSSRGRKEPQHF. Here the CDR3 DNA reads TGTGCCAGCTCAAGCAGGGGGCGAAAGGAGCCCCAGCATTTT.

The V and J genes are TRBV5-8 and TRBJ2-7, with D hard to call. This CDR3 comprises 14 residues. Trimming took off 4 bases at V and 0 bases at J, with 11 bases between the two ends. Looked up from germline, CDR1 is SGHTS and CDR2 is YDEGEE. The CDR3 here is CASSLVWSSYEQYF. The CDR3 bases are TGTGCCAGCAGCCTGGTTTGGAGCTCCTACGAGCAGTACTTC. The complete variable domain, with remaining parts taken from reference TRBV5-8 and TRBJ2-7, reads EAGVTQSPTHLIKTRGQQATLRCSPISGHTSVYWYQQALGLGLQFLLWYDEGEERNRGNFPPRFSGRQFPNYSSELNVNALELEDSALYLCASSLVWSSYEQYFGPGTRLTVT.

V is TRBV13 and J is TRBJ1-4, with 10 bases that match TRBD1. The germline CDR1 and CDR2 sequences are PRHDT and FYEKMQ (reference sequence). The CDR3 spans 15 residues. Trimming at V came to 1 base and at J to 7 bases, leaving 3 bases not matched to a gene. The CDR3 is CASSLARDRGEKLFF. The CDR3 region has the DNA TGTGCCAGCAGCTTAGCGCGGGACAGGGGTGAAAAACTGTTTTTT. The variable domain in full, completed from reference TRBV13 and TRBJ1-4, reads AAGVIQSPRHLIKEKRETATLKCYPIPRHDTVYWYQQGPGQDPQFLISFYEKMQSDKGSIPDRFSAQQFSDYHSELNMSSLELGDSALYFCASSLARDRGEKLFFGSGTQLSVL.

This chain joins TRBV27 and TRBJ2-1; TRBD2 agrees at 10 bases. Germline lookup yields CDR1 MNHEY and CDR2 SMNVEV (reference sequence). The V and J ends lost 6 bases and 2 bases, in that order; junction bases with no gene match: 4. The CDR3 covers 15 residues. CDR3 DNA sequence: TGTGCCAGCAGGGAGCGGGGGGGGACCTACAATGAGCAGTTCTTC. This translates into CASRERGGTYNEQFF.

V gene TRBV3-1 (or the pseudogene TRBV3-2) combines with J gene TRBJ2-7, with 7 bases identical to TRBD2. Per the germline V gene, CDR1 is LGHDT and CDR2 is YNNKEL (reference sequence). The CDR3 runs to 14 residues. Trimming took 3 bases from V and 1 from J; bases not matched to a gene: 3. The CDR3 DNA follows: TGTGCCAGCAGCCACAGCGGGGTTTCCTACGAGCAGTACTTC. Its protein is CASSHSGVSYEQYF.

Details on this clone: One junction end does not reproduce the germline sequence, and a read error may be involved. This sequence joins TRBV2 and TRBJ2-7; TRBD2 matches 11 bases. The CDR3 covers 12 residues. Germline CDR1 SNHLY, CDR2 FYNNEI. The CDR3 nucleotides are TGTGCCAGCAGTTTTAGCGGGGGGGAACGGGCCTTC. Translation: CASSFSGGERAF.

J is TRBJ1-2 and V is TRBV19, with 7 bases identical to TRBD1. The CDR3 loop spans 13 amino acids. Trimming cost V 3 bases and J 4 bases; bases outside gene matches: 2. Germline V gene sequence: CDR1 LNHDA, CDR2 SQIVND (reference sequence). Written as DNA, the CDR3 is TGTGCCAGTAGTATGACAGGGTTCTATGGCTACACCTTC. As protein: CASSMTGFYGYTF. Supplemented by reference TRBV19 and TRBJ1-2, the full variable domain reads DGGITQSPKYLFRKEGQNVTLSCEQNLNHDAMYWYRQDPGQGLRLIYYSQIVNDFQKGDIAEGYSVSREKKESFPLTVTSAQKNPTAFYLCASSMTGFYGYTFGSGTRLTVV.

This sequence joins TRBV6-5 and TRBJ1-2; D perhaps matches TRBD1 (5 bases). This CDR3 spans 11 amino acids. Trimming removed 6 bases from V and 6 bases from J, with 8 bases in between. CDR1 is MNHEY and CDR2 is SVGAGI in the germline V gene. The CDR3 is CASSQGDGYTF. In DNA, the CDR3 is TGTGCCAGCAGCCAGGGTGATGGCTACACCTTC.

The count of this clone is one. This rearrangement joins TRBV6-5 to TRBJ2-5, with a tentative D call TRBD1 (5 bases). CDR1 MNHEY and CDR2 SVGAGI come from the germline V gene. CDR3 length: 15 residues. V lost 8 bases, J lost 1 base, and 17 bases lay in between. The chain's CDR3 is CASGVGLAVQETQYF. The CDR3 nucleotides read TGTGCCAGCGGGGTGGGGCTCGCCGTCCAAGAGACCCAGTACTTC.